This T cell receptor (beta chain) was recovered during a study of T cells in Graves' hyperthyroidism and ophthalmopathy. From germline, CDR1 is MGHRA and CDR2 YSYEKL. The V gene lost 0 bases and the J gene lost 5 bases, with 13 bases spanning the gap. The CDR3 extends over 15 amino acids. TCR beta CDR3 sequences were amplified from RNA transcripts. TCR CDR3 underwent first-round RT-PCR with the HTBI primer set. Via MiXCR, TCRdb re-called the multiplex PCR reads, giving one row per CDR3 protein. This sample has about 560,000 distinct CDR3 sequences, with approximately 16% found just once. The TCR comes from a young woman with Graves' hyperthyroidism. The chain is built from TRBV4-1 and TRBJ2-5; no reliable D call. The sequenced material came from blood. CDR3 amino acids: CASSQDQSVRETQYF. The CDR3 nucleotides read TGCGCCAGCAGCCAAGATCAGTCGGTCCGGGAGACCCAGTACTTC.